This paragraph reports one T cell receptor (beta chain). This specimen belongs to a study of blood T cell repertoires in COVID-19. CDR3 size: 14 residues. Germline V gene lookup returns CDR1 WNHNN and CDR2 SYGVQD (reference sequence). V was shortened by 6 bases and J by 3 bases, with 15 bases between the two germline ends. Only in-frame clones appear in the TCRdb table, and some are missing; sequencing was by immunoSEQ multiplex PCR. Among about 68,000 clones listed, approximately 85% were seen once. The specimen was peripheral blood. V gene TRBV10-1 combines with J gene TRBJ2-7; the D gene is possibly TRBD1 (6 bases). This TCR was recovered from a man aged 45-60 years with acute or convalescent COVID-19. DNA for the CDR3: TGCGCCAGCAGCCCCTGGGGACACATCTACGAGCAGTACGTC. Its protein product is CASSPWGHIYEQYV.